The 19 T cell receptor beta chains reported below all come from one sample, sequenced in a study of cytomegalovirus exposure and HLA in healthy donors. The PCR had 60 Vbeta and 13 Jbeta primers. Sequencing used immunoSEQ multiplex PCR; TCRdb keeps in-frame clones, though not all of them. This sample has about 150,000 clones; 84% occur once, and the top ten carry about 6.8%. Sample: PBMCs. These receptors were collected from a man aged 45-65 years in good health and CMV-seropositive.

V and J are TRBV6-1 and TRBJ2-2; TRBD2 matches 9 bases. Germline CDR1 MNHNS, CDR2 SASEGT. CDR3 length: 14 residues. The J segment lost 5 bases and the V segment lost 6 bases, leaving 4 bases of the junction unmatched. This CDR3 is CASSPLAGTGELFF. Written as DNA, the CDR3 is TGTGCCAGCAGCCCCCTAGCGGGGACCGGGGAGCTGTTTTTT.

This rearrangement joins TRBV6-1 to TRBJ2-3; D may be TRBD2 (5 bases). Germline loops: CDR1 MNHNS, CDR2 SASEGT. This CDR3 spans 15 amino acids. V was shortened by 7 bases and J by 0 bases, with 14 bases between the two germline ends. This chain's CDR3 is CASTLSGSSTDTQYF. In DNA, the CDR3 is TGTGCCAGCACCCTAAGCGGCTCTAGCACAGATACGCAGTATTTT.

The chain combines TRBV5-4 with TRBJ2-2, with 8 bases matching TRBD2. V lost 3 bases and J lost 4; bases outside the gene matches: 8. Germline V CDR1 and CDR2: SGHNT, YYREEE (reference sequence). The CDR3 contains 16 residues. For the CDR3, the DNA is TGTGCCAGCAGCTCCCCCGGGACTAGACGCACCGGGGAGCTGTTTTTT. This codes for CASSSPGTRRTGELFF.

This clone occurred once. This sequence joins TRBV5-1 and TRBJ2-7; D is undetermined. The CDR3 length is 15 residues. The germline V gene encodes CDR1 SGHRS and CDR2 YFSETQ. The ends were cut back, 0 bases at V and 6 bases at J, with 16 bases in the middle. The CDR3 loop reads CASSLGGKEAPEQYV. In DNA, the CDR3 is TGCGCCAGCAGCTTGGGAGGTAAGGAAGCGCCCGAGCAGTACGTC.

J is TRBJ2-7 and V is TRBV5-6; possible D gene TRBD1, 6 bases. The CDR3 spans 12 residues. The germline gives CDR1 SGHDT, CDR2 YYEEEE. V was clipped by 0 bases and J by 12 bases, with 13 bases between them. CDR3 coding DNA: TGTGCCAGCAGCTTGGCGCAGGGGACGACGTACTTC. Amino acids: CASSLAQGTTYF.

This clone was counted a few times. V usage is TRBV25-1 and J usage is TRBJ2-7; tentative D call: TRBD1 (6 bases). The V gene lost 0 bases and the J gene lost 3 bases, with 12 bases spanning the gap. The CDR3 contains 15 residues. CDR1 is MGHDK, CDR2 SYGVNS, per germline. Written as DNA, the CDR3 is TGTGCCAGCAGTGAATATAGTGGGGGCCACTACGAGCAGTACTTC. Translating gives CASSEYSGGHYEQYF.

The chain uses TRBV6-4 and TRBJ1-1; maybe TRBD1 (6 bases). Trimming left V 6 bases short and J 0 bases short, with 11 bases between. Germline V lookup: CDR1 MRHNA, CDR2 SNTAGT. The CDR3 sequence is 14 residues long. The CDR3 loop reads CASRKGQMNTEAFF. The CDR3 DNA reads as TGTGCCAGCAGGAAGGGACAAATGAACACTGAAGCTTTCTTT.

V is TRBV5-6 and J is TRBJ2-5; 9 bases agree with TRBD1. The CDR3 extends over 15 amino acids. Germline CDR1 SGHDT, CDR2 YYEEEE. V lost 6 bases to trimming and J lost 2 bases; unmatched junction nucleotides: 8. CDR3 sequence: CASNRGRGVQETQYF. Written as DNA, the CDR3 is TGTGCCAGCAACAGGGGGCGCGGGGTTCAAGAGACCCAGTACTTC.

Here the CDR3 reads CASSLRAGGLSDTQYF. CDR3 DNA: TGTGCCAGCAGCCTCCGAGCGGGAGGTTTGTCAGATACGCAGTATTTT. This chain links TRBV13 with TRBJ2-3, with 9 bases identical to TRBD2. V was clipped by 5 bases and J by 4 bases; unmatched bases: 10. Germline CDR1 is PRHDT and CDR2 is FYEKMQ (reference sequence). This CDR3 region has 16 residues. Full variable domain (outside the CDR3, taken from reference TRBV13 and TRBJ2-3): AAGVIQSPRHLIKEKRETATLKCYPIPRHDTVYWYQQGPGQDPQFLISFYEKMQSDKGSIPDRFSAQQFSDYHSELNMSSLELGDSALYFCASSLRAGGLSDTQYFGPGTRLTVL.

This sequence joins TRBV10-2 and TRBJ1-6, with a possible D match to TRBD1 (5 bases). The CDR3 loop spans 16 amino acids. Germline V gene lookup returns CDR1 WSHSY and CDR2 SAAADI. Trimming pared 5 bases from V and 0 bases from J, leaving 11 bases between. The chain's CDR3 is CASSFGASSYNSPLHF. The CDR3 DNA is TGCGCCAGCAGTTTTGGGGCGAGCTCCTATAATTCACCCCTCCACTTT.

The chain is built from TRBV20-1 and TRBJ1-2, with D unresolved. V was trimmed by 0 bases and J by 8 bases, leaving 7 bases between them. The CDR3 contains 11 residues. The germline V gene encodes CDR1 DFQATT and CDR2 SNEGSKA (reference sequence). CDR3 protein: CSARENQGYTF. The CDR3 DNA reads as TGCAGTGCTAGAGAAAACCAGGGCTACACCTTC.

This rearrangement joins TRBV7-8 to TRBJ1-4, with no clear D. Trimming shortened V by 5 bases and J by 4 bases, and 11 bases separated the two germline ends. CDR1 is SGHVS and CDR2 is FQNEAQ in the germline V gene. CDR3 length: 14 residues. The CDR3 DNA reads TGTGCCAGCAGCCCGACACCTTATAATGAAAAACTGTTTTTT. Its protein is CASSPTPYNEKLFF.

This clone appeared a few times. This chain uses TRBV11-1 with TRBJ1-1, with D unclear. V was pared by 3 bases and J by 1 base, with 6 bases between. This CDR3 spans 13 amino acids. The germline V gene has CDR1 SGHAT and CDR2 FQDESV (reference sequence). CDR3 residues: CASSFRENTEAFF. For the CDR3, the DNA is TGTGCCAGCAGCTTTAGAGAGAACACTGAAGCTTTCTTT.

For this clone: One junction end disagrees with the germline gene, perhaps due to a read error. CDR3: CASRLGSNYGHTF. The CDR3 DNA reads as TGTGCCAGCAGATTAGGCAGTAACTATGGCCACACCTTC. The chain carries TRBV27 and TRBJ1-2; D is undetermined. The CDR3 length is 13 residues. CDR1 and CDR2 from the germline V gene are MNHEY and SMNVEV (reference sequence).

In DNA, the CDR3 is TGTGCCAGCAGCTTCCTCGGGACAGGGGGCGGTCAGCCCCAGCATTTT. Translated, it gives CASSFLGTGGGQPQHF. The gene calls are TRBV5-6 and TRBJ1-5, with 12 bases that match TRBD1. Per germline, CDR1 SGHDT and CDR2 YYEEEE. V lost 2 bases and J lost 6; bases outside the gene matches: 6. This CDR3 contains 16 residues.

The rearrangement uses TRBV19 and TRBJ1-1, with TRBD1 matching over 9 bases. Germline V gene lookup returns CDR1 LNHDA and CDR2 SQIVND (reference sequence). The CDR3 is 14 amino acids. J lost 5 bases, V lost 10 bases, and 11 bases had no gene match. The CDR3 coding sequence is TGTGCCACCGGCCAGGGACAGGGAAGGACTGAAGCTTTCTTT. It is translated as CATGQGQGRTEAFF.

As DNA, the CDR3 is TGTGCCAGCAGCTTGCGGGGACAGGGGGACAATCAGCCCCAGCATTTT. It specifies CASSLRGQGDNQPQHF. The chain employs TRBV5-6 and TRBJ1-5, with 11 nucleotides matching TRBD1. The CDR3 contains 16 residues. With V trimmed by 1 base and J by 3 bases, 3 bases remained unmatched. In germline, CDR1 is SGHDT, CDR2 YYEEEE. Filled out from reference TRBV5-6 and TRBJ1-5, the complete variable domain reads DAGVTQSPTHLIKTRGQQVTLRCSPKSGHDTVSWYQQALGQGPQFIFQYYEEEERQRGNFPDRFSGHQFPNYSSELNVNALLLGDSALYLCASSLRGQGDNQPQHFGDGTRLSIL.

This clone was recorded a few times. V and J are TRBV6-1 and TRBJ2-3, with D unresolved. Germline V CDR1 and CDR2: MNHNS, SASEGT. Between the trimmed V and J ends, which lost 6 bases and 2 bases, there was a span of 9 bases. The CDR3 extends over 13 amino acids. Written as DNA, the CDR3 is TGTGCCAGCAGCCCCCGGGTCACAGATACGCAGTATTTT. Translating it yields CASSPRVTDTQYF.

CDR3 sequence reads: CASSPFSDEQFF. CDR3 bases: TGTGCCAGCAGCCCGTTCAGCGATGAGCAGTTCTTC. The rearrangement links TRBV11-3 to TRBJ2-1; no clear D. In germline, CDR1 is SGHNT, CDR2 YENEEA. There are 12 residues in the CDR3. Deletions cut 5 bases from V and 8 bases from J, with 10 bases between.